This T cell receptor beta chain stems from a study of response to subunit inactivated influenza vaccine (dated by TCRdb to between 2017 and 2018). About the study as a whole: Deep quantitative profiling of the T cell receptor repertoire was used in the study to follow responses to a trivalent subunit inactivated influenza vaccine.

This clonotype was counted between two and nine times. Its antigen is not yet known. No qualities accompany the bases; no much larger clone lies one base away. Trimming takes 6 bases off V and 2 bases off J; junction bases not matched to a gene: 6. Per the germline V gene, SGHTA is the CDR1 and FQGNSA is the CDR2. There are 14 amino acids in the CDR3, from cysteine to phenylalanine inclusive. Only CDR3 DNA is held: 42 bases, read in frame from base 1. The method behind the library was RT-PCR. This sample was sequenced with an Illumina HiSeq 2500. The public reads were run again by TCRdb, first through fastp at Q25 and then through MiXCR, and only productive beta chains were kept. Entries are consolidated by CDR3 protein sequence, retaining the most common genes and DNA. The sample data list hundreds of thousands of distinct CDR3 sequences, and less than 15% of these were observed just once. 6.5% to 8% of the sample is in the top ten clones.

What the work shows at the level of the full study, not this receptor alone: According to the authors, only a limited number of new T cells may be recruited by each seasonal influenza vaccination.

This chain is built from TRBV7-2 and TRBJ1-1; 7 junctional bases match TRBD1. Here the sequenced sample was PBMCs from blood, taken 14 to 15 days before vaccination. The receptor was derived from a man in his fifties or sixties who received an inactivated influenza vaccine. Donor details come from another sample of the same person, matched by shared clones. The nucleotides read TGTGCCAGCAGGCCGGGACAGTTCAACACTGAAGCTTTCTTT. It is translated as CASRPGQFNTEAFF.